The rows below give T cell receptor beta chains drawn from one sample of a study of cytotoxic CD8 clonotypes in ibrutinib-treated CLL. Repertoires were generated with immunoSEQ multiplex PCR, while TCRdb's copy carries only in-frame clones and drops some. This table has around 130,000 clones, 84% appearing once. This specimen was PBMCs, taken after 24 months of ibrutinib treatment. These receptor sequences come from a human donor with chronic lymphocytic leukemia. The CDR3 runs from the conserved cysteine through the conserved F or W. A D gene is named only where the DNA matches it firmly. Only part of the rows carry a size: once, few, many, or a class if the clone is expanded.

>TRBV18|.|TRBJ2-3|.
CASSPPYSTDTQYF
TGTGCCAGCTCACCACCTTACAGCACAGATACGCAGTATTTT
>TRBV18|.|TRBJ1-1|once
CASSPLSSQGPNTEAFF
TGTGCCAGCTCACCACTAAGTAGCCAGGGTCCGAACACTGAAGCTTTCTTT
>TRBV5-6|.|TRBJ1-2|.
CASSFGAGSGYGYTF
TGTGCCAGCAGCTTCGGCGCAGGGAGTGGCTATGGCTACACCTTC
>TRBV7-3|.|TRBJ2-1|.
CASSLRRGPYNEQFF
TGTGCCAGCAGCTTAAGGCGGGGACCCTACAATGAGCAGTTCTTC
>TRBV5-4|.|TRBJ1-4|.
CASSPVGETNEKLFF
TGTGCCAGCAGCCCGGTTGGGGAAACTAATGAAAAACTGTTTTTT
>TRBV28|TRBD1|TRBJ1-4|.
CASSWRQGREKLFF
TGTGCCAGCAGTTGGAGACAGGGGCGCGAAAAACTGTTTTTT
>TRBV6-5|TRBD1|TRBJ2-7|.
CASSWDRVGVYEQYF
TGTGCCAGCAGTTGGGACAGGGTCGGGGTATACGAGCAGTACTTC
>TRBV7-2|.|TRBJ2-1|.
CASSLTRELPPGEQFF
TGTGCCAGCAGTTTAACCCGGGAACTCCCGCCCGGTGAGCAGTTCTTC
>TRBV5-5|TRBD1|TRBJ1-3|.
CASSSQGIGNTIYF
TGTGCCAGCAGCTCACAGGGGATCGGAAACACCATATATTTT
>TRBV6-5|.|TRBJ1-2|.
CASRGRPYGYTF
TGTGCCAGCAGAGGTCGCCCTTATGGCTACACCTTC
>TRBV2|.|TRBJ2-3|.
CASSESRAWADTQYF
TGTGCCAGCAGTGAATCCCGAGCTTGGGCAGATACGCAGTATTTT
>TRBV19|.|TRBJ1-6|few
CASSIGGASPLHF
TGTGCCAGTAGTATAGGAGGGGCGTCACCCCTCCACTTT
>TRBV6-5|.|TRBJ2-2|.
CASSYGWDGGELFF
TGTGCCAGCAGTTACGGCTGGGATGGCGGGGAGCTGTTTTTT
>TRBV11-3|TRBD1|TRBJ2-5|.
CASSPRLPGQKNQETQYF
TGTGCCAGCAGCCCCCGACTGCCGGGACAGAAAAACCAAGAGACCCAGTACTTC
>TRBV7-2|.|TRBJ1-2|once
CASSLVNYGYTF
TGTGCCAGCAGCTTGGTTAACTATGGCTACACCTTC
>TRBV7-2|TRBD1|TRBJ2-7|.
CASSLSWGQGSEQYF
TGTGCCAGCAGCTTATCCTGGGGACAGGGGTCCGAGCAGTACTTC